This entry concerns a single TCR beta chain. This sample stems from a study of OX40 agonist ivuxolimab in advanced cancers. Per the germline V gene, CDR1 is MNHEY and CDR2 is SMNVEV (reference sequence). V was clipped by 0 bases and J by 3 bases; unmatched bases: 3. The CDR3 runs 15 residues. TCRdb keeps only in-frame clones here, not all; method: immunoSEQ multiplex PCR. The sample comprises 60,000 to 65,000 clones, around 93% of which are singletons, and roughly 13% rests with the top ten. V is TRBV27 and J is TRBJ2-7; 9 bases are a match to TRBD2. The receptor's source is an adult with an advanced solid tumor such as melanoma, head and neck, liver or kidney cancer. This specimen was CD4+ or CD8+ T cells sorted from blood, taken in a trial of the OX40 agonist ivuxolimab. CDR3 loop: CASSLSSAGGYEQYF. The CDR3 DNA reads TGTGCCAGCAGTTTATCCTCAGCGGGAGGCTACGAGCAGTACTTC.